Listed here is a single TCR beta chain. The antigen is unknown. Donors, without exception, were Caucasian adults residing in Nashville, Tennessee. This sample is part of a study of shared clonotypes between healthy human individuals. As for the study in general: Donors were a couple of women and three men aged 18 to 49.

The data were produced by immunoSEQ multiplex PCR, yet TCRdb's version contains in-frame clones alone and is incomplete. The data hold fewer than 850,000 clones, with roughly 88% observed a single time. CDR1 is SEHNR and CDR2 is FQNEAQ in the germline V gene (reference sequence). Trimming cost V 8 bases and J 4 bases, with 13 bases left between them. This CDR3 spans 13 amino acids. Points from the study as a whole: The represented genetic and exposure-history diversity was limited by the small number of donors. Naive subsets usually exceeded memory subsets in estimated richness.

The sequencing sample was made of memory CD8+ T cells from PBMCs. Sample subset: CD45RO+ cells pooled with CCR7-negative TemRA cells. This clonotype was obtained from a man between 18 and 35 years old in good health. Some clones in this sample may be carry-over from other donors' samples. V usage is TRBV7-9 and J usage is TRBJ2-3, with D possibly being TRBD2 (6 bases). As DNA, the CDR3 is TGTGCCAGCTCGGGAGAATGGGCAGATACGCAGTATTTT. It yields the protein CASSGEWADTQYF.